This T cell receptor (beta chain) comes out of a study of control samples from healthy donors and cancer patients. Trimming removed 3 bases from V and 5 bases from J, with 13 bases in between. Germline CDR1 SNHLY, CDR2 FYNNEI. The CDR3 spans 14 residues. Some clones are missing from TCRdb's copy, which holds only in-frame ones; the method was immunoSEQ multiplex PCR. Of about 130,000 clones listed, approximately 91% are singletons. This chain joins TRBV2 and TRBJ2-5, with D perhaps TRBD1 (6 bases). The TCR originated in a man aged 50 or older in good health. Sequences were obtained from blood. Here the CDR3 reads CASSELSRGETQYF. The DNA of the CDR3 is TGTGCCAGCAGTGAGTTGTCCAGGGGTGAGACCCAGTACTTC.